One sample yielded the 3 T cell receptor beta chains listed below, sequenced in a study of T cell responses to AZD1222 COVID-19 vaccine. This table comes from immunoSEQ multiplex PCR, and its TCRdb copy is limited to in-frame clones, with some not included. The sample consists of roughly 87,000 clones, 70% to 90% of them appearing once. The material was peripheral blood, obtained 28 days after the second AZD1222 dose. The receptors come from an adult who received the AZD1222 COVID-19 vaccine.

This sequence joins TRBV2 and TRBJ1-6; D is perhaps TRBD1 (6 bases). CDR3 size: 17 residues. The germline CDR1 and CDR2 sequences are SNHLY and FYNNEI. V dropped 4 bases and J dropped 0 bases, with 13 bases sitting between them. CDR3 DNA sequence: TGTGCCAGCAGTGTTGGTGGGGGCGGCTCCTATAATTCACCCCTCCACTTT. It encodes CASSVGGGGSYNSPLHF. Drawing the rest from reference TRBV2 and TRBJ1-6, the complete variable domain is EPEVTQTPSHQVTQMGQEVILRCVPISNHLYFYWYRQILGQKVEFLVSFYNNEISEKSEIFDDQFSVERPDGSNFTLKIRSTKLEDSAMYFCASSVGGGGSYNSPLHFGNGTRLTVT.

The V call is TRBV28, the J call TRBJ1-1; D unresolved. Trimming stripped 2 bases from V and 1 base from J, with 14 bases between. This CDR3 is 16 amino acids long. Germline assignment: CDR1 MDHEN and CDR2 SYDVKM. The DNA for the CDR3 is TGTGCCAGCAGTTTAGAATTCCTTTTGCCGAACACTGAAGCTTTCTTT. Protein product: CASSLEFLLPNTEAFF. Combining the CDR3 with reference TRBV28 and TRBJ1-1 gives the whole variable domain DVKVTQSSRYLVKRTGEKVFLECVQDMDHENMFWYRQDPGLGLRLIYFSYDVKMKEKGDIPEGYSVSREKKERFSLILESASTNQTSMYLCASSLEFLLPNTEAFFGQGTRLTVV.

The CDR3 DNA reads as TGTGCCAGCAGACGCTCTGGAGGGTACTCAGACAGCACCCGATACTCGCAGTATTTT. Protein sequence: CASRRSGGYSDSTRYSQYF. V gene TRBV5-5 combines with J gene TRBJ2-3, with D possibly matching TRBD2 (6 bases). This CDR3 is 19 amino acids long. Trimming removed 5 bases at V and 10 bases at J, with 35 bases between. CDR1 is SGHKS, CDR2 YYEKEE, per germline (reference sequence).